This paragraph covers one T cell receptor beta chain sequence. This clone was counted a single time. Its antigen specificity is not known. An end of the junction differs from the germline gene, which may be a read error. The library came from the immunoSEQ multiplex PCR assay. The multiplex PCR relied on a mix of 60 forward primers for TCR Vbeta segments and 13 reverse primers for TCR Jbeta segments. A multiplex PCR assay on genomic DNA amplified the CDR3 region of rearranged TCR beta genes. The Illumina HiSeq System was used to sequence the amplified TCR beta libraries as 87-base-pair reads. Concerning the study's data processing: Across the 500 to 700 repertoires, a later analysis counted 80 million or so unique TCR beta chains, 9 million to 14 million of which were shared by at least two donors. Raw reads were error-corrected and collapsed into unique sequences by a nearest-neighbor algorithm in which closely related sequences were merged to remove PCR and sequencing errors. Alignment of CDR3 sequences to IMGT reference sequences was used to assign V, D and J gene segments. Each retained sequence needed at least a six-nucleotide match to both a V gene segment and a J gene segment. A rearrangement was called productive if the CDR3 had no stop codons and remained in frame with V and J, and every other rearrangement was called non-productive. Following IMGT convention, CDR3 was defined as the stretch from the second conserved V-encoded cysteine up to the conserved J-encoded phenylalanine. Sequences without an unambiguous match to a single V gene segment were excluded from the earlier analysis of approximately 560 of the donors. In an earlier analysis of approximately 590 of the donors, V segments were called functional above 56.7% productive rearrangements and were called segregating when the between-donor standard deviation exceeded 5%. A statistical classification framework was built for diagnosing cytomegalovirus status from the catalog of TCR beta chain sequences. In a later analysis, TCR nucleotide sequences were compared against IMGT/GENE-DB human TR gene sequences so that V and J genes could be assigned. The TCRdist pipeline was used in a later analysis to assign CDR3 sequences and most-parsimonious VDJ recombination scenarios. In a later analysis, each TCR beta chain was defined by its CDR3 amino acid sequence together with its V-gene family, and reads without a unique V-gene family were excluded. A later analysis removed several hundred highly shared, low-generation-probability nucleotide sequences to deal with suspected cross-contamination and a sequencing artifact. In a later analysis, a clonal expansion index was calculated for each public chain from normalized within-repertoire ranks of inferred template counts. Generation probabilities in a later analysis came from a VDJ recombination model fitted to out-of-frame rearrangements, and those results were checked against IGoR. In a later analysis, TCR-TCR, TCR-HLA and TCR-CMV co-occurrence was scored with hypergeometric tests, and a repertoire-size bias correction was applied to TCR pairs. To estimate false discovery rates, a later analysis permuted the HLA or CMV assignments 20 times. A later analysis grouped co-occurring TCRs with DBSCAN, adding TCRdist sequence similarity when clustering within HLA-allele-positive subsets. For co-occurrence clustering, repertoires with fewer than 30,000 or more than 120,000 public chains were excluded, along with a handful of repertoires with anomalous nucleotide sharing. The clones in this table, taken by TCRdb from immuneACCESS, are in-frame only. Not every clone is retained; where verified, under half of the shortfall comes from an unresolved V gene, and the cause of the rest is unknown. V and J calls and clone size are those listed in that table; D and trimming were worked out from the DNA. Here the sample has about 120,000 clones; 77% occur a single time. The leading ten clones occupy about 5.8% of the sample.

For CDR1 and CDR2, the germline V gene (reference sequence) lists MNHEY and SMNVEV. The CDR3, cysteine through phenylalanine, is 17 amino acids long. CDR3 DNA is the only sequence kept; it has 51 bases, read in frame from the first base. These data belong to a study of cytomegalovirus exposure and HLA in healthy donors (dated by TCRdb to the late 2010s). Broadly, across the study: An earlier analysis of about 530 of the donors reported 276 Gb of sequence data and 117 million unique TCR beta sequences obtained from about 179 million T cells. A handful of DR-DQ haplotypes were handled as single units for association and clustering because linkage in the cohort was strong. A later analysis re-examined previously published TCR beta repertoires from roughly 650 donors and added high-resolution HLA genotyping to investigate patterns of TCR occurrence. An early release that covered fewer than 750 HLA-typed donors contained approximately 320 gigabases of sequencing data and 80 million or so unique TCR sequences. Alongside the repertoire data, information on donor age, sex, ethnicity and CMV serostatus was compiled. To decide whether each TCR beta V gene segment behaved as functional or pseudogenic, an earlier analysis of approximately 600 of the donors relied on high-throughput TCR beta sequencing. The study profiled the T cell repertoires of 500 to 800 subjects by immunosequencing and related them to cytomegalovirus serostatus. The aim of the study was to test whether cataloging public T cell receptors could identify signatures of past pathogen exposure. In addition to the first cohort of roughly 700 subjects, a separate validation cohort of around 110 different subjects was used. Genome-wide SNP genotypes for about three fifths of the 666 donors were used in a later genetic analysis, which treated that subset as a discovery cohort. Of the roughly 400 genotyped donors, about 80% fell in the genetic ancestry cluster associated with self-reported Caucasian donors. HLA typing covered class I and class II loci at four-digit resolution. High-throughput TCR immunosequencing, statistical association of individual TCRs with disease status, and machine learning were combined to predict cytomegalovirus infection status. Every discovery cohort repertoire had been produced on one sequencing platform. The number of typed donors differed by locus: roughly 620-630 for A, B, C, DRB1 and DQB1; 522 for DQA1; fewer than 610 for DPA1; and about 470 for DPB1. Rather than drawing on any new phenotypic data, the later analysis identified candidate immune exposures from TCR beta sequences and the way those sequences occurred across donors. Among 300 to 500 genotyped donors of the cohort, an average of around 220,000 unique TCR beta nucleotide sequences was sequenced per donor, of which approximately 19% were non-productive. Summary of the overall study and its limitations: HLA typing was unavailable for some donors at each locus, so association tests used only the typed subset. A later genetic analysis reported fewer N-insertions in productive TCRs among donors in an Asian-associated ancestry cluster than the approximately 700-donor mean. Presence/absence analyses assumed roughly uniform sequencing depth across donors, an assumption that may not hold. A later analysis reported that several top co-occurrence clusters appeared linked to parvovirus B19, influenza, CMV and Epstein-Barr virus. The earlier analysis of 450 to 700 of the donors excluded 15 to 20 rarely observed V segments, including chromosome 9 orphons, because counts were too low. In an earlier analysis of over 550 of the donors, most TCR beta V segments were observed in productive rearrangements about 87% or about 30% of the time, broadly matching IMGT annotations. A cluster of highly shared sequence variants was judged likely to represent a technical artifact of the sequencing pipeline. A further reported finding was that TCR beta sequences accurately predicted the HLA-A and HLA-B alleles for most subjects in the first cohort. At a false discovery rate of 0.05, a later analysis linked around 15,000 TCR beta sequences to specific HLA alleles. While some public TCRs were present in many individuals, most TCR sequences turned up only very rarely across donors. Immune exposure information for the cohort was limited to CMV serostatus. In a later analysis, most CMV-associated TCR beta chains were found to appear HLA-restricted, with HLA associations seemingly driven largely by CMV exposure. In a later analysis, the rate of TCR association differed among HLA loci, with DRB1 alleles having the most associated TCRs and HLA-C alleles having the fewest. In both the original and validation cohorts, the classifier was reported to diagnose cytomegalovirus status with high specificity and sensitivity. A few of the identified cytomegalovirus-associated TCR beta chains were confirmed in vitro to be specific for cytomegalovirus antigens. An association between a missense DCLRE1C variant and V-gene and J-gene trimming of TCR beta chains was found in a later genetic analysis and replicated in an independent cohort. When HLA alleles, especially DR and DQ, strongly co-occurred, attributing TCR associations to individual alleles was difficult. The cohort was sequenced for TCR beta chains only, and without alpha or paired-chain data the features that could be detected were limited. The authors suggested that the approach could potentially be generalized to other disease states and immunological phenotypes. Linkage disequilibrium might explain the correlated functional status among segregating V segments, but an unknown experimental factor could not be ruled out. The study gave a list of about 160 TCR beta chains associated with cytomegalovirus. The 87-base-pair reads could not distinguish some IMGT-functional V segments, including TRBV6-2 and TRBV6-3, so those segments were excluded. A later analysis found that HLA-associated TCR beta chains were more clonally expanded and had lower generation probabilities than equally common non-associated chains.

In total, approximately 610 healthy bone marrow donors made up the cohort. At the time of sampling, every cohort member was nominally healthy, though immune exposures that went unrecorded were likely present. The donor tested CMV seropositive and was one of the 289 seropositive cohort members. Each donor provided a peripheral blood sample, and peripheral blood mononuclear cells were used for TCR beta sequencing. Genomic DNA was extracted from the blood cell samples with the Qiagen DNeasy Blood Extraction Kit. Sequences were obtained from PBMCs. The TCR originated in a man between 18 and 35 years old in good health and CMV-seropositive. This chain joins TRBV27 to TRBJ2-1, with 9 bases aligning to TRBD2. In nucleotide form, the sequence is TGTGCCAGCAGTTTATCGACCCCTACTAGCGGGTACAATCAGCAGTTCTTC. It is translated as CASSLSTPTSGYNQQFF.